This T cell receptor beta chain was found in a study of shared clonotypes between healthy human individuals. Background on the study: A couple of women and a few men aged 18 to 49 served as donors.

The unsorted PBMC sample used ten immunoSEQ deep assay plates. Here immunoSEQ multiplex PCR was the method, and the copy in TCRdb shows in-frame clones only, minus some. The data contain around 480,000 clones, around 79% of them singletons. V dropped 3 bases and J dropped 7; count of bases not matched to a gene: 11. The CDR3 is 17 amino acids. The germline V gene encodes CDR1 MNHEY and CDR2 SMNVEV (reference sequence). Material for sequencing was PBMCs. V gene TRBV27 combines with J gene TRBJ2-1; 11 nucleotides match TRBD2. This TCR was sampled from a middle-aged woman in good health. Some clones in this sample may be carry-over from other donors' samples. The CDR3 coding sequence is TGTGCCAGCAGTTTCGGCGGTTCGGCTAGCGGGAGGAATGAGCAGTTCTTC. Translated: CASSFGGSASGRNEQFF.